This T cell receptor (beta chain) was sequenced for a study of blood T cell repertoires in COVID-19. Original handling: Reference gene primer amplification gave estimated nucleated cell counts. The protocol was immunoSEQ multiplex PCR, while the TCRdb copy is restricted to in-frame clones and leaves out a portion. Clone size and the V and J calls come from that table; the DNA yielded D and trimming. The data show approximately 240,000 clones, around nine tenths seen once. In Seattle, patients joined the study during active infection and were tracked longitudinally. The CDR3 is made up of 13 amino acids. Trimming took 6 bases from V and 5 from J; bases not matched to a gene: 4. Per the germline V gene, CDR1 is MNHEY and CDR2 is SVGAGI.

V is TRBV6-5 and J is TRBJ1-1; 9 nucleotides match TRBD1. The sequencing input was peripheral blood. The sequence was obtained from a young man with COVID-19, enrolled during active disease. This CDR3 reads CASRGTGKTEAFF. Written as DNA, the CDR3 is TGTGCCAGCAGGGGGACAGGGAAGACTGAAGCTTTCTTT.